This TCR beta chain was recorded in a study of cytomegalovirus exposure and HLA in healthy donors. On the study more broadly: Prior work identified about 120 million unique TCR beta sequences in roughly 180 million T cells.

The CDR3 is made up of 15 amino acids. V was shortened by 0 bases and J by 0 bases, with 9 bases between the two germline ends. Germline V gene lookup returns CDR1 SGHRS and CDR2 YFSETQ. In the PCR, 60 Vbeta and 13 Jbeta primers were used. Assay used: immunoSEQ multiplex PCR; TCRdb lists only in-frame clones, some missing. The data contain about 100,000 clones, 78% of them singletons. The clonotype was recovered from a woman aged 55 to 70 in good health and CMV-seronegative. V and J are TRBV5-1 and TRBJ1-1, with D maybe TRBD1 (6 bases). The specimen sequenced was PBMCs. CDR3 DNA sequence: TGCGCCAGCAGCTTGGGGACAGCATTGAACACTGAAGCTTTCTTT. Translated, it gives CASSLGTALNTEAFF.